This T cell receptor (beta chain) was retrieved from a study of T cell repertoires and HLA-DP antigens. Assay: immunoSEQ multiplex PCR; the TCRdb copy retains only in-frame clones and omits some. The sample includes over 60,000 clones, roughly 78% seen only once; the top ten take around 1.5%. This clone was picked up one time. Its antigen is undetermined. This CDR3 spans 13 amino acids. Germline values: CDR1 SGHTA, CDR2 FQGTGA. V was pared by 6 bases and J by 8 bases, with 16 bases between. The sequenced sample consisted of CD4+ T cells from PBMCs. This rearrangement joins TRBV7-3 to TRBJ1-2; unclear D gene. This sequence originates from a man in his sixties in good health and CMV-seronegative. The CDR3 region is CASSWSSGFGYTF. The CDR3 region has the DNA TGTGCCAGCAGTTGGTCGTCTGGCTTCGGCTACACCTTC. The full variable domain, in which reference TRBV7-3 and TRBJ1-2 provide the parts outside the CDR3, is GAGVSQTPSNKVTEKGKYVELRCDPISGHTALYWYRQSLGQGPEFLIYFQGTGAADDSGLPNDRFFAVRPEGSVSTLKIQRTERGDSAVYLCASSWSSGFGYTFGSGTRLTVV.